The clone carrying this TCR beta chain was counted once. Its antigen is not identified. The data belong to a study of cytomegalovirus exposure and HLA in healthy donors. Produced via immunoSEQ multiplex PCR; TCRdb's table is partial and in-frame only. The sample lists 150,000 to 200,000 clones; approximately 90% were seen once. This CDR3 has 16 residues. CDR1 and CDR2 (germline): LGHNA, YSLEER. The trim removed 4 bases at V and 0 bases at J, leaving 5 bases unmatched. Study results and limitations: The authors enumerated 180 or so TCR beta chains as linked to cytomegalovirus. The tendency of first-cohort TCR clusters to co-occur in the 120 validation repertoires was the finding of a later analysis.

This TCR was sampled from a man aged 18-30 years in good health and CMV-seronegative. The genes are TRBV4-3 and TRBJ2-2; 7 bases agree with TRBD1. Sequencing was performed on PBMCs. CDR3 loop: CASSRAGTANTGELFF. CDR3 DNA: TGCGCCAGCAGCCGGGCCGGGACAGCGAACACCGGGGAGCTGTTTTTT.